A selection of T cell receptor beta chains follows, all from one sample in a study of technical replicates of blood from several donors. Sequencing was performed with immunoSEQ multiplex PCR; in TCRdb, only in-frame clones are kept and a portion is missing. The sample records tens of thousands of clones, approximately 90% being singletons. Sequenced: PBMCs. The receptors derive from a human donor in good health. Some clones in this sample may be carry-over from other donors' samples. The CDR3 runs from the conserved cysteine through the conserved F or W. Each record gives: D gene, clone size, V gene, CDR3 length, J gene, CDR3 DNA, CDR3 protein. A D gene is named only where the DNA matches it firmly. Clone size is stated in some rows and not others, as once, few, many or a class when expanded.

>TRBD2|-|TRBV27|17|TRBJ2-7
TGTGCCAGCGGGACCGGGACTAGCGGGGGGACCCGGGGCGAGCAGTACTTC
CASGTGTSGGTRGEQYF
>TRBD2|-|TRBV5-6|16|TRBJ2-1
TGTGCCAGCAGCTTGGGTGAAGCGGGAGACTACAATGAGCAGTTCTTC
CASSLGEAGDYNEQFF
>TRBD2|-|TRBV18|15|TRBJ2-1
TGTGCCAGCTCACCACTTTCCGGGAGGCTCAATGAGCAGTTCTTC
CASSPLSGRLNEQFF
>-|-|TRBV19|15|TRBJ2-7
TGTGCCAGTAGCTTTAGGGACTCGCCAGCCTACGAGCAGTACTTC
CASSFRDSPAYEQYF
>TRBD1|-|TRBV19|17|TRBJ1-5
TGTGCCAGTAGGAACCATGGACAGGGCGGGTTTTTTGAGCCCCAGCATTTT
CASRNHGQGGFFEPQHF
>TRBD1|-|TRBV4-2|14|TRBJ1-5
TGTGCCAGCAGCCAAAGGAGGGGGCGCCAGCCCCAGCATTTT
CASSQRRGRQPQHF
>-|-|TRBV30|12|TRBJ1-3
TGTGCCTGGAGTCCAGGGATAAACACCATATATTTT
CAWSPGINTIYF
>-|-|TRBV5-1|13|TRBJ2-1
TGCGCCAGCAGCTTTGAAAACCGAGGGGAGCAGTTCTTC
CASSFENRGEQFF
>TRBD1|medium-sized|TRBV4-3|16|TRBJ1-5
TGCGCCAGCAGCCAGGGGACAGGGGGCGTCGGTAAGCCCCAGCATTTT
CASSQGTGGVGKPQHF
>TRBD1|-|TRBV7-2|14|TRBJ1-2
TGTGCCAGCACCAAAGGAGGAACAGGGGGCCTCTACACCTTC
CASTKGGTGGLYTF
>TRBD1|-|TRBV5-1|14|TRBJ1-1
TGCGCCAGCGGGAAAGGGGGCGCGGGGACTGAAGCTTTCTTT
CASGKGGAGTEAFF
>-|-|TRBV30|15|TRBJ1-1
TGTGCCTGGGGGGCTGGAGGGGCGAGTAACACTGAAGCTTTCTTT
CAWGAGGASNTEAFF
>TRBD1|once|TRBV6-6|14|TRBJ1-6
TGTGCCAGCAGTCGACAGGGCAATAATTCACCCCTCCACTTT
CASSRQGNNSPLHF
>TRBD1|-|TRBV27|15|TRBJ2-7
TGTGCCAGCAGTAATCACGGACAGGACTTCTACGAGCAGTACTTC
CASSNHGQDFYEQYF
>TRBD1|-|TRBV7-2|14|TRBJ1-4
TGTGCCAGCAGCCAGGGGGCGTCTAATGAAAAACTGTTTTTT
CASSQGASNEKLFF
>-|once|TRBV7-9|12|TRBJ2-5
TGTGCCAGCAGCCCCTCCAGGGAGACCCAGTACTTC
CASSPSRETQYF
>-|-|TRBV29-1|14|TRBJ2-7
TGCAGCGTTGTGTTTCAGGCCCCATCCTACGAGCAGTACTTC
CSVVFQAPSYEQYF
>TRBD2|-|TRBV9|15|TRBJ2-1
TGTGCCAGCAGTGAGACCCCGGGACTAGCAAATGAGCAGTTCTTC
CASSETPGLANEQFF
>TRBD2|-|TRBV2|17|TRBJ2-2
TGTGCCAGCAGTGGGGGGCCTAGCGGGAGTATATCCGGGGAGCTGTTTTTT
CASSGGPSGSISGELFF
>TRBD2|-|TRBV9|15|TRBJ2-5
TGTGCCAGCAGCGTAATTAGCGGGAGTGGTGAGACCCAGTACTTC
CASSVISGSGETQYF
>TRBD1|-|TRBV5-6|16|TRBJ1-6
TGTGCCAGCACCCTAATTCGGGACAGGGCCAATTCACCCCTCCACTTT
CASTLIRDRANSPLHF
>-|-|TRBV20-1|11|TRBJ2-7
TGCAGTGCTAGGGGCGGGGCCGAGCAGTACTTC
CSARGGAEQYF
>TRBD2|-|TRBV9|16|TRBJ2-1
TGTGCCAGCAGCGTAGTTTCGGGAGGAGGGTCCAATGAGCAGTTCTTC
CASSVVSGGGSNEQFF
>TRBD2|-|TRBV4-3|16|TRBJ2-5
TGCGCCAGCAGCCAAGACGGACTAGCGGGAGAAGAGACCCAGTACTTC
CASSQDGLAGEETQYF
>TRBD2|once|TRBV29-1|16|TRBJ2-1
TGCAGCGTTGAAGGGACTAGCGGGACAATTTACAATGAGCAGTTCTTC
CSVEGTSGTIYNEQFF
>TRBD2|-|TRBV9|17|TRBJ2-3
TGTGCCAGCAGCACCCGGACTAGCGGGGGGGCAACGGATACGCAGTATTTT
CASSTRTSGGATDTQYF
>TRBD1|-|TRBV5-1|15|TRBJ2-1
TGCGCCAGCAGCTTGGTGACAGGGTCTTACAATGAGCAGTTCTTC
CASSLVTGSYNEQFF
>-|-|TRBV7-9|13|TRBJ1-4
TGTGCCAGCAGTTCCGGGAATAATGAAAAACTGTTTTTT
CASSSGNNEKLFF
>-|-|TRBV5-4|15|TRBJ2-7
TGTGCCAGCAGCTCGTGGCATGGTCGCCTCGACGAGCAGTACTTC
CASSSWHGRLDEQYF
>-|-|TRBV4-2|14|TRBJ2-7
TGTGCCAGCAGCCAACCGACTAGAACCTACGAGCAGTACTTC
CASSQPTRTYEQYF
>-|-|TRBV5-1|15|TRBJ2-7
TGCGCCAGCAGCTTGGTGTCAGATCAGACCTACGAGCAGTACTTC
CASSLVSDQTYEQYF
>-|-|TRBV18|14|TRBJ2-3
TGTGCCAGCTCACCGGGGGCGCGACCAGATACGCAGTATTTT
CASSPGARPDTQYF
>-|-|TRBV29-1|12|TRBJ2-3
TGCAGCGTTGATCTACGCACAGATACGCAGTATTTT
CSVDLRTDTQYF
>-|-|TRBV7-8|19|TRBJ1-3
TGTGCCAGCAGCTACAGGGACCTCGACTATGTGAGCTCTGGAAACACCATATATTTT
CASSYRDLDYVSSGNTIYF
>-|-|TRBV19|13|TRBJ1-5
TGTGCCAGCCATGGACGGGACAATCAGCCCCAGCATTTT
CASHGRDNQPQHF
>-|-|TRBV19|14|TRBJ2-2
TGTGCCAGTAATTTCAGGGCGGACACCGGGGAGCTGTTTTTT
CASNFRADTGELFF
>-|-|TRBV18|15|TRBJ1-1
TGTGCCAGCTCAAGCACGGGGGGCGAATTCACTGAAGCTTTCTTT
CASSSTGGEFTEAFF
>-|-|TRBV4-3|18|TRBJ2-3
TGCGCCAGCAGCCAAGGGTCCTCTTGGGGACTTTCCACAGATACGCAGTATTTT
CASSQGSSWGLSTDTQYF
>-|-|TRBV5-1|14|TRBJ1-2
TGCGCCAGCAGCTGGGGGGAAGCGGGCTCTGGCTACACCTTC
CASSWGEAGSGYTF
>TRBD1|-|TRBV10-3|17|TRBJ1-3
TGTGCCATCAGTGATCACGGACAGGGTAGACTTGGAAACACCATATATTTT
CAISDHGQGRLGNTIYF
>TRBD1|-|TRBV6-6|16|TRBJ2-5
TGTGCCAGCAGTTCCACACCGGGACAGGGTGAAGAGACCCAGTACTTC
CASSSTPGQGEETQYF
>-|-|TRBV5-6|16|TRBJ2-1
TGTGCCAGCAGCTCCCCCTACTCGAGCTCCTACAATGAGCAGTTCTTC
CASSSPYSSSYNEQFF
>-|-|TRBV7-8|16|TRBJ2-3
TGTGCCAGCAGCCTACTAGCATCTATCGCCACAGATACGCAGTATTTT
CASSLLASIATDTQYF
>-|-|TRBV4-3|17|TRBJ1-3
TGCGCCAGCAGCCCCTTTGCATACGCTCAGTCTGGAAACACCATATATTTT
CASSPFAYAQSGNTIYF
>TRBD2|once|TRBV2|13|TRBJ2-5
TGTGCCAGCATCCCTAGCGGGAGAGAGACCCAGTACTTC
CASIPSGRETQYF
>TRBD1|once|TRBV4-3|15|TRBJ1-2
TGCGCCAGCAGCCACCGGGACAGGTTAGACCATGGCTACACCTTC
CASSHRDRLDHGYTF
>-|-|TRBV27|16|TRBJ1-6
TGTGCCAGCAGTCCCAGGGGAGGGTCCTATAATTCACCCCTCCACTTT
CASSPRGGSYNSPLHF
>-|few|TRBV6-1|14|TRBJ1-5
TGTGCCAGCGATGGTTGGGGGGGAAAGCAGCCCCAGCATTTT
CASDGWGGKQPQHF
>-|-|TRBV6-4|13|TRBJ2-1
TGTGCCAGCAGTGACTCGGGCCACCAGGAGCAGTTCTTC
CASSDSGHQEQFF
>-|few|TRBV2|14|TRBJ2-3
TGTGCCAGCAGTCCGGGACTCAGCACAGATACGCAGTATTTT
CASSPGLSTDTQYF